Presented here are 32 T cell receptor beta chains from one specimen sequenced in a study of shared clonotypes between healthy human individuals. Sequencing used immunoSEQ multiplex PCR; TCRdb keeps in-frame clones, though not all of them. The repertoire holds millions of clones, with 95% as singletons. Specimen: naive CD4+ T cells sorted from blood. As for subset: CD45RA+ positively selected. The receptors come from a man aged 18 to 35 in good health.

Regarding this clone: The germline gene is not matched at one end of the junction; a read error may be the cause. The chain couples TRBV7-8 to TRBJ2-2; tentative D call: TRBD2 (6 bases). This CDR3 comprises 14 residues. The germline V gene has CDR1 SGHVS and CDR2 FQNEAQ. The CDR3 DNA is TGTGCCAGCAGCTTAGACGGGAGCACCGGGGGGCTGTTTTTT. Protein: CASSLDGSTGGLFF.

The chain uses TRBV7-2 and TRBJ2-5; 9 bases line up with TRBD1. The CDR3 contains 18 residues. The V segment lost 5 bases and the J segment 4 bases; nucleotides outside the gene matches: 17. CDR1 is SGHTA and CDR2 is FQGNSA in the germline V gene. CDR3 sequence reads: CASSLRGLKQGALETQYF. For the CDR3, the DNA is TGTGCCAGCAGCCTCAGGGGTCTAAAACAGGGGGCCTTAGAGACCCAGTACTTC.

The chain recombines TRBV28 with TRBJ1-2, with D possibly being TRBD1 (6 bases). Per germline, CDR1 MDHEN and CDR2 SYDVKM. The CDR3 spans 15 residues. V lost 7 bases to trimming and J lost 4 bases, with 19 bases between them. The CDR3 sequence: CASKSVRGAGYGYTF. The CDR3 coding sequence is TGTGCCAGCAAATCGGTCAGGGGCGCGGGCTATGGCTACACCTTC.

The CDR3 loop reads CASSTLQGFTGELFF. Written as DNA, the CDR3 is TGTGCCAGTTCAACCCTACAGGGGTTCACCGGGGAGCTGTTTTTT. The chain employs TRBV19 and TRBJ2-2; 7 nucleotides agree with TRBD1. The CDR3 contains 15 residues. V lost 8 bases and J lost 4; bases outside the gene matches: 10. Per the germline V gene, CDR1 is LNHDA and CDR2 is SQIVND (reference sequence).

The rearrangement joins TRBV2 to TRBJ2-7; 7 bases match TRBD2. Germline V gene data show CDR1 as SNHLY and CDR2 as FYNNEI. The CDR3 spans 13 residues. The trim removed 5 bases at V and 3 bases at J, leaving 4 bases unmatched. The CDR3 here is CASSTGLYYEQYF. The CDR3 DNA reads TGTGCCAGCAGTACGGGACTATACTACGAGCAGTACTTC.

This clone came up once. This chain links TRBV6-1 with TRBJ2-5; D is unresolved. Judging by the DNA end, TRBJ2-7 fits better; the J call may be wrong. The CDR3 is 14 amino acids. Germline V lookup: CDR1 MNHNS, CDR2 SASEGT. The CDR3 bases are TGTGCCAGCAGAGCAATAAAGGGTATCCACGAGCAGTACTTC. Translated, it gives CASRAIKGIHEQYF.

The V gene is TRBV4-1, the J gene TRBJ1-4; D call uncertain. The V gene lost 6 bases and the J gene lost 7 bases, with 12 bases spanning the gap. Germline V gene data show CDR1 as MGHRA and CDR2 as YSYEKL. CDR3 length: 13 amino acids. CDR3 region: CASSWTNGEKLFF. The CDR3 bases are TGCGCCAGCAGTTGGACCAACGGTGAAAAACTGTTTTTT.

The genes are TRBV6-5 and TRBJ2-5; D possibly uses TRBD1 or TRBD2 (5 bases each). The V end lost 4 bases, the J end lost 5 bases, and 20 bases lay between the germline ends. The CDR3 runs to 16 residues. Germline CDR1 reads MNHEY; CDR2 reads SVGAGI. CDR3 DNA: TGTGCCAGCAGTTCGGATTCCGGGACCTCGGGGGAGACCCAGTACTTC. Amino acid sequence: CASSSDSGTSGETQYF.

The chain combines TRBV5-1 with TRBJ1-6, with D unclear. The germline CDR1 and CDR2 sequences are SGHRS and YFSETQ. Trimming removed 0 bases from V and 5 bases from J, with 12 bases in between. CDR3 size: 16 residues. In DNA, the CDR3 is TGCGCCAGCAGCTTGGAGGGTAGGAGAGATAATTCACCCCTCCACTTT. As protein: CASSLEGRRDNSPLHF.

This clone was counted once. The chain has TRBV5-4 and TRBJ2-5, with 12 bases that match TRBD2. With V trimmed by 3 bases and J by 1 base, 4 bases remained unmatched. There are 16 residues in the CDR3. Per the germline V gene, CDR1 is SGHNT and CDR2 is YYREEE (reference sequence). CDR3 nucleotides: TGTGCCAGCAGCTCTGGACTAGCGGGGTTCCAAGAGACCCAGTACTTC. This translates into CASSSGLAGFQETQYF.

This clone was recorded a few times. The V and J genes are TRBV7-2 and TRBJ1-2; TRBD1 aligns across 12 bases. The CDR3 spans 15 residues. V dropped 3 bases and J dropped 3; count of bases not matched to a gene: 2. Germline V gene lookup returns CDR1 SGHTA and CDR2 FQGNSA. In DNA, the CDR3 is TGTGCCAGCAGCTTGGGACAGGGGGCGTACTATGGCTACACCTTC. As protein: CASSLGQGAYYGYTF.

For this clone: This sample also contains other DNA sequences that code for the same CDR3. The CDR3 DNA follows: TGTGCCAGCAGTGAAGCGGGATATGGCTACACCTTC. The encoded protein is CASSEAGYGYTF. The chain has TRBV6-1 and TRBJ1-2, with no clear D. From germline, CDR1 is MNHNS and CDR2 SASEGT. The V end lost 0 bases, the J end lost 5 bases, and 4 bases lay between the germline ends. The CDR3 has 12 residues.

With respect to this clone: The sample carries other DNA sequences with the same CDR3. This rearrangement joins TRBV9 to TRBJ1-2; 7 positions match TRBD1. J gave up 6 bases and V 0 bases, and 2 bases lay outside the gene matches. The CDR3 sequence is 13 residues long. The germline V gene has CDR1 SGDLS and CDR2 YYNGEE. The CDR3 sequence: CASSVDRGNGYTF. The CDR3 DNA follows: TGTGCCAGCAGCGTAGACAGGGGTAATGGCTACACCTTC.

The J gene is TRBJ1-4, the V gene TRBV6-5, with D tentatively TRBD1 (5 bases). The germline gives CDR1 MNHEY, CDR2 SVGAGI. This CDR3 is built from 13 residues. Deletions cut 7 bases from V and 4 bases from J, with 10 bases between. CDR3 amino acids: CASNQGRNEKLFF. DNA for the CDR3: TGTGCCAGCAATCAGGGTCGTAATGAAAAACTGTTTTTT.

This chain links TRBV7-9 with TRBJ2-3, with 9 bases matching TRBD1. CDR1 and CDR2 (germline): SEHNR, FQNEAQ (reference sequence). V was pared by 4 bases and J by 2 bases, with 4 bases of the junction left unmatched. This CDR3 has 15 residues. The CDR3 DNA reads TGTGCCAGCAGCTGGGGACAGGGAGACACAGATACGCAGTATTTT. As protein: CASSWGQGDTDTQYF.

In the case of this clone: The identical CDR3 is also encoded by other nucleotide sequences in the sample. The chain combines TRBV7-2 with TRBJ2-5; unclear D gene. V was clipped by 5 bases and J by 5 bases, with 9 bases between them. The germline V gene has CDR1 SGHTA and CDR2 FQGNSA. This CDR3 is built from 12 residues. Written as DNA, the CDR3 is TGTGCCAGCAGCCCTCCAAGCGAGACCCAGTACTTC. Protein: CASSPPSETQYF. The full variable domain, its missing parts supplied by reference TRBV7-2 and TRBJ2-5, is GAGVSQSPSNKVTEKGKDVELRCDPISGHTALYWYRQSLGQGLEFLIYFQGNSAPDKSGLPSDRFSAERTGGSVSTLTIQRTQQEDSAVYLCASSPPSETQYFGPGTRLLVL.

The chain links TRBV5-1 to TRBJ2-5; a possible D gene is TRBD2 (5 bases). CDR1 is SGHRS, CDR2 YFSETQ, per germline. This CDR3 spans 12 amino acids. V lost 8 bases and J lost 4, with 12 bases in between. CDR3 sequence: CASLGGGETQYF. The CDR3 nucleotides read TGCGCCAGTTTAGGAGGAGGAGAGACCCAGTACTTC.

With respect to this clone: The same CDR3 also results from other DNA sequences found in this sample. The V call is TRBV27, the J call TRBJ1-5; D call uncertain. Germline V lookup: CDR1 MNHEY, CDR2 SMNVEV (reference sequence). V dropped 2 bases and J dropped 2 bases, with 7 bases sitting between them. The CDR3 runs to 14 residues. The CDR3 is CASSLRVGNQPQHF. The CDR3 DNA sequence: TGTGCCAGCAGTTTACGAGTTGGCAATCAGCCCCAGCATTTT.

The chain uses TRBV6-1 and TRBJ2-4, with TRBD1 matching over 7 bases. This CDR3 has 13 amino acids. The germline V gene encodes CDR1 MNHNS and CDR2 SASEGT. V trimming: 5 bases; J trimming: 7 bases; junction bases outside the gene matches: 5. The CDR3 coding sequence is TGTGCCAGCAGTCCGACAGGGTGGAACATTCAGTACTTC. The encoded protein is CASSPTGWNIQYF.

The rearrangement joins TRBV5-4 to TRBJ2-1; no clear D. From germline, CDR1 is SGHNT and CDR2 YYREEE (reference sequence). V lost 2 bases and J 7 bases, leaving 13 bases between the germline ends. CDR3 length: 14 amino acids. The CDR3 loop is CASSFLGVSNEQFF. The CDR3 coding sequence is TGTGCCAGCAGCTTCCTTGGGGTGTCGAATGAGCAGTTCTTC.

The chain recombines TRBV4-1 with TRBJ2-6; D is unclear. CDR1 is MGHRA and CDR2 is YSYEKL in the germline V gene. Trimming took off 2 bases at V and 2 bases at J, with 7 bases between the two ends. The CDR3 is 15 residues long. Here the CDR3 DNA reads TGCGCCAGCAGCCAAACGCGCCCTGGGGCCAACGTCCTGACTTTC. Its translation: CASSQTRPGANVLTF.

J is TRBJ1-1 and V is TRBV7-6; TRBD1 matches 11 bases. V shed 2 bases and J 1 base; nucleotides not matched to a gene: 3. CDR1 and CDR2 from the germline V gene are SGHVS and FNYEAQ. The CDR3 sequence is 16 residues long. The CDR3: CASSLWTGGPNTEAFF. The CDR3 nucleotides read TGTGCCAGCAGCTTATGGACAGGGGGCCCGAACACTGAAGCTTTCTTT.

The rearrangement joins TRBV28 to TRBJ2-4; 7 bases map to TRBD1. Germline CDR1 and CDR2: MDHEN and SYDVKM. Trimming took 4 bases from V and 15 from J; bases not matched to a gene: 12. This CDR3 has 13 amino acids. CDR3 coding DNA: TGTGCCAGCAGTTCAACCCGGGACAGACTGTCGTACTTC. Protein: CASSSTRDRLSYF.

V usage is TRBV7-2 and J usage is TRBJ2-2; D is undetermined. This CDR3 is built from 13 residues. V gave up 5 bases and J gave up 1 base, with 5 bases separating them. Germline lookup yields CDR1 SGHTA and CDR2 FQGNSA. Here the CDR3 DNA reads TGTGCCAGCAGCAGGCAGAACACCGGGGAGCTGTTTTTT. As protein: CASSRQNTGELFF.

V and J are TRBV19 and TRBJ2-2; 9 bases align to TRBD2. This CDR3 has 18 amino acids. With 3 bases clipped from V and 3 bases from J, the junction kept 11 bases outside the gene matches. Germline assignment: CDR1 LNHDA and CDR2 SQIVND (reference sequence). CDR3 nucleotides: TGTGCCAGTAGTATTCACCGGGGTAGCGGGGGATACACCGGGGAGCTGTTTTTT. This codes for CASSIHRGSGGYTGELFF. Full variable domain (missing parts from reference TRBV19 and TRBJ2-2): DGGITQSPKYLFRKEGQNVTLSCEQNLNHDAMYWYRQDPGQGLRLIYYSQIVNDFQKGDIAEGYSVSREKKESFPLTVTSAQKNPTAFYLCASSIHRGSGGYTGELFFGEGSRLTVL.

V and J are TRBV5-1 and TRBJ2-1; 9 bases map to TRBD2. The CDR3 runs 17 residues. Germline V lookup: CDR1 SGHRS, CDR2 YFSETQ. J gave up 6 bases and V 3 bases, and 13 bases lay outside the gene matches. CDR3 loop: CASSWNPGLAEANEQFF. For the CDR3, the DNA is TGCGCCAGCAGCTGGAACCCGGGACTAGCTGAGGCCAATGAGCAGTTCTTC.

The J gene is TRBJ1-3, the V gene TRBV30; D remains unclear. Per germline, CDR1 GTSNPN and CDR2 SVGIG (reference sequence). V gave up 3 bases and J gave up 4 bases, with 10 bases separating them. The CDR3 is 13 amino acids. Here the CDR3 reads CAWRVAGGNTIYF. The DNA of the CDR3 is TGTGCCTGGAGGGTCGCCGGAGGAAACACCATATATTTT.

V is TRBV7-9 and J is TRBJ1-2; the match to TRBD1 covers 7 bases. Germline V gene lookup returns CDR1 SEHNR and CDR2 FQNEAQ (reference sequence). The CDR3 consists of 14 residues. V shed 2 bases and J 6 bases; nucleotides not matched to a gene: 6. DNA for the CDR3: TGTGCCAGCAGCTTACCGCAGGGGGAGCATGGCTACACCTTC. Translated, it gives CASSLPQGEHGYTF.

CDR3 residues: CASSVGPGTGGSNQPQHF. CDR3 nucleotide sequence: TGTGCCAGCAGCGTAGGACCGGGGACAGGGGGAAGCAATCAGCCCCAGCATTTT. The chain links TRBV9 to TRBJ1-5; 11 positions agree with TRBD1. V lost 0 bases and J lost 1; bases outside the gene matches: 6. Germline V gives CDR1 SGDLS, CDR2 YYNGEE. The CDR3 spans 18 residues.

This clone was seen once. The gene calls are TRBV5-6 and TRBJ1-6, with D perhaps matching TRBD1 (5 bases). Germline values: CDR1 SGHDT, CDR2 YYEEEE. This CDR3 contains 15 residues. Trimming left V 4 bases short and J 7 bases short, with 15 bases between. CDR3 DNA sequence: TGTGCCAGCAGCATAGCCGGGACTTCCAATTCACCCCTCCACTTT. Protein sequence: CASSIAGTSNSPLHF.

The chain joins TRBV19 to TRBJ1-5; no clear D gene. Germline V gene data show CDR1 as LNHDA and CDR2 as SQIVND (reference sequence). The CDR3 is 17 amino acids. The V end lost 11 bases, the J end lost 0 bases, and 23 bases lay between the germline ends. CDR3 sequence reads: CAAGGPDDGYSNQPQHF. Here the CDR3 DNA reads TGTGCCGCCGGTGGTCCGGACGACGGGTATAGCAATCAGCCCCAGCATTTT.

The chain links TRBV10-3 to TRBJ2-3, with 8 bases matching TRBD1. V was clipped by 0 bases and J by 2 bases; unmatched bases: 4. The CDR3 is made up of 16 amino acids. Germline loops: CDR1 ENHRY, CDR2 SYGVKD. The CDR3 spells CAISESNRGITDTQYF. The CDR3 DNA reads TGTGCCATCAGTGAGTCGAACAGGGGGATCACAGATACGCAGTATTTT.